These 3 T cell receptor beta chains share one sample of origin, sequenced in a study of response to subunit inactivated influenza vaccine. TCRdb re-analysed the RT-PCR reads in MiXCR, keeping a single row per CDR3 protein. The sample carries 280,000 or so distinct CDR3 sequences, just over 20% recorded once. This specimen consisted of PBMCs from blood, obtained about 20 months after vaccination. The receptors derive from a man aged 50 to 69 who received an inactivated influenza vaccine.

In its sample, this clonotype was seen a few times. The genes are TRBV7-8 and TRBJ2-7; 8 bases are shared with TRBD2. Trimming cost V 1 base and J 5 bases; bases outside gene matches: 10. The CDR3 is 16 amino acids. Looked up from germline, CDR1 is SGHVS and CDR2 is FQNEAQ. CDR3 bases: TGTGCCAGCAGCTTAGGGGGACTAGGAGGCAGGAACGAGCAGTACTTC. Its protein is CASSLGGLGGRNEQYF.

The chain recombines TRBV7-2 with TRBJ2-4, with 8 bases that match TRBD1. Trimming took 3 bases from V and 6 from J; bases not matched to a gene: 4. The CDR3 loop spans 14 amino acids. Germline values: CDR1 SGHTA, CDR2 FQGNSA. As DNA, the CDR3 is TGTGCCAGCAGCTTTTTCAGGGGGCGAAACATTCAGTACTTC. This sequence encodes CASSFFRGRNIQYF.

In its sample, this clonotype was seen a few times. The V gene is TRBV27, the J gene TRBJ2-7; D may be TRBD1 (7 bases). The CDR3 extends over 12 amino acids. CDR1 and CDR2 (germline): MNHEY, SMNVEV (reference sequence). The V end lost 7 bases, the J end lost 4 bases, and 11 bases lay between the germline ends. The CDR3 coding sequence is TGTGCCAGCACCAGGGGGAGGTACGAGCAGTACTTC. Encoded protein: CASTRGRYEQYF.